Shown below are 16 T cell receptor beta chains from a single sample sequenced in a study of T cells after yellow fever vaccination. TCRdb re-called the 5' RACE reads with MiXCR, one entry per CDR3 protein. The sample consists of 550,000 to 750,000 distinct CDR3 sequences, around an eighth of them appearing once. Sequenced material: PBMCs, taken on the day of the yellow fever booster vaccination. These receptors were taken from a man aged 30-40 years who received the YFV17D yellow fever vaccine.

V usage is TRBV14 and J usage is TRBJ2-5; tentatively, D is TRBD1 (6 bases). V lost 4 bases to trimming and J lost 2 bases, with 14 bases between them. The CDR3 length is 15 residues. Germline loops: CDR1 SGHDN, CDR2 FVKESK. CDR3 bases: TGTGCCAGCAGCCTCCTCCGGGACACACAAGAGACCCAGTACTTC. This sequence encodes CASSLLRDTQETQYF.

This clonotype has a handful of counts. The chain links TRBV5-1 to TRBJ2-1; weak D call: TRBD2 (5 bases). The germline gives CDR1 SGHRS, CDR2 YFSETQ. CDR3 length: 15 amino acids. V lost 0 bases and J 2 bases, leaving 9 bases between the germline ends. CDR3 nucleotides: TGCGCCAGCAGCTTGGGCGGGCTCCCCTACAATGAGCAGTTCTTC. This translates into CASSLGGLPYNEQFF.

This clonotype was picked up many times. The chain uses TRBV28 and TRBJ2-1; 7 bases map to TRBD1. Looked up from germline, CDR1 is MDHEN and CDR2 is SYDVKM. The CDR3 runs to 17 residues. The junction had 17 bases not matched to a gene; V was cut back by 7 bases and J by 5 bases. CDR3 protein: CASTTGYNVGKNNEQFF. CDR3 DNA: TGTGCCAGCACGACAGGGTACAATGTTGGGAAAAACAATGAGCAGTTCTTC. The full variable domain, rest sourced from reference TRBV28 and TRBJ2-1, is DVKVTQSSRYLVKRTGEKVFLECVQDMDHENMFWYRQDPGLGLRLIYFSYDVKMKEKGDIPEGYSVSREKKERFSLILESASTNQTSMYLCASTTGYNVGKNNEQFFGPGTRLTVL.

The chain has TRBV20-1 and TRBJ2-3; TRBD2 matches 7 bases. The CDR3 spans 15 residues. The germline CDR1 and CDR2 sequences are DFQATT and SNEGSKA (reference sequence). The V gene end was trimmed by 0 bases and the J gene end by 4 bases; junction bases not matched to a gene: 7. The CDR3 sequence is CSARDLLASPDTQYF. In DNA form, the CDR3 reads TGCAGTGCTAGAGACCTACTAGCGTCGCCAGATACGCAGTATTTT.

A remark on this clonotype: A junction end diverges from the germline sequence, so it may reflect a read error. This chain uses TRBV20-1 with TRBJ2-7, with TRBD2 matching over 14 bases. The CDR3 has 17 amino acids. The germline V gene encodes CDR1 DFQATT and CDR2 SNEGSKA (reference sequence). CDR3 amino acids: CCARGLAGGPPEGEQYF. CDR3 DNA: TGCTGTGCTAGAGGACTAGCGGGAGGCCCCCCGGAGGGCGAGCAGTACTTC.

V gene TRBV29-1 combines with J gene TRBJ2-1; D is unclear. Germline loops: CDR1 SQVTM, CDR2 ANQGSEA. Deletions cut 6 bases from V and 1 base from J, with 10 bases between. The CDR3 has 13 residues. CDR3 in DNA: TGCAGCGTAGGACCGGTGTCCTACAATGAGCAGTTCTTC. This codes for CSVGPVSYNEQFF.

This clonotype appeared a few times. The chain has TRBV15 and TRBJ2-2; 8 positions match TRBD1. The CDR3 has 16 residues. Looked up from germline, CDR1 is LNHNV and CDR2 is YYDKDF (reference sequence). V lost 3 bases to trimming and J lost 5 bases; unmatched junction nucleotides: 8. The CDR3 DNA is TGTGCCACCAGCAGGGCAGGGGGCGCTCGTACCGGGGAGCTGTTTTTT. It codes for CATSRAGGARTGELFF.

This clonotype has only a few counts. The chain recombines TRBV10-3 with TRBJ2-5, with a possible D match to TRBD2 (5 bases). Trimming removed 10 bases from V and 0 bases from J, with 15 bases in between. CDR1 ENHRY and CDR2 SYGVKD come from the germline V gene. This CDR3 has 14 amino acids. The CDR3, as DNA: TGTGCCACCGGGAAGAACCGTGACCAAGAGACCCAGTACTTC. Encoded protein: CATGKNRDQETQYF.

This clonotype was detected a few times. The chain has TRBV6-2 or TRBV6-3 and TRBJ2-1; no firm D call. The ends were cut back, 0 bases at V and 8 bases at J, with 11 bases in the middle. This CDR3 has 14 residues. Germline assignment: CDR1 MNHEY and CDR2 SVGEGT. The CDR3 loop is CASSYSHGVDEQFF. In DNA form, the CDR3 reads TGTGCCAGCAGTTACTCCCACGGTGTCGATGAGCAGTTCTTC.

This chain joins TRBV9 and TRBJ2-3; possibly TRBD1 for D (5 bases). CDR1 and CDR2 (germline): SGDLS, YYNGEE. The CDR3 runs 17 residues. Deletions cut 0 bases from V and 3 bases from J, with 17 bases between. The CDR3 region has the DNA TGTGCCAGCAGCGTAGGTGGCAGGGTTTTGCGAACAGATACGCAGTATTTT. Translated: CASSVGGRVLRTDTQYF.

The chain is built from TRBV7-2 and TRBJ2-5, with TRBD2 identical over 8 bases. Trimming cost V 5 bases and J 4 bases; bases outside gene matches: 9. Germline V lookup: CDR1 SGHTA, CDR2 FQGNSA. CDR3 size: 15 residues. CDR3 sequence reads: CASSPRTSRGETQYF. CDR3 DNA sequence: TGTGCCAGCAGCCCCCGGACTAGCCGGGGAGAGACCCAGTACTTC.

This clonotype was observed a few times. The V call is TRBV20-1, the J call TRBJ2-3, with D unresolved. Trimming removed 3 bases at V and 1 base at J, with 8 bases between. The CDR3 runs to 13 residues. The germline V gene has CDR1 DFQATT and CDR2 SNEGSKA (reference sequence). CDR3 residues: CSARGDGTDTQYF. CDR3 bases: TGCAGTGCTAGGGGCGACGGCACAGATACGCAGTATTTT.

Written as DNA, the CDR3 is TGTGCCAGCAGCTTAGAGTTGCTGCCCTACAATGAGCAGTTCTTC. The encoded protein is CASSLELLPYNEQFF. The chain links TRBV11-2 to TRBJ2-1; no firm D call. This CDR3 contains 15 residues. V was pared by 0 bases and J by 2 bases, with 8 bases between. Germline assignment: CDR1 SGHAT and CDR2 FQNNGV.

This clonotype was recorded a few times. V gene TRBV18 combines with J gene TRBJ2-7, with a weak D call TRBD2 (5 bases). This CDR3 is 14 amino acids long. Germline values: CDR1 KGHSH, CDR2 LQKENI. V lost 1 base and J 0 bases, leaving 7 bases between the germline ends. The DNA for the CDR3 is TGTGCCAGCTCACCACGGGCGGGCTCCTACGAGCAGTACTTC. Translation gives CASSPRAGSYEQYF. Full variable domain (outside the CDR3, taken from reference TRBV18 and TRBJ2-7): NAGVMQNPRHLVRRRGQEARLRCSPMKGHSHVYWYRQLPEEGLKFMVYLQKENIIDESGMPKERFSAEFPKEGPSILRIQQVVRGDSAAYFCASSPRAGSYEQYFGPGTRLTVT.

The rearrangement links TRBV20-1 to TRBJ2-7, with TRBD2 matching 10 bases. Trimming removed 3 bases from V and 2 bases from J; junction bases left unmatched: 7. Germline V gene sequence: CDR1 DFQATT, CDR2 SNEGSKA (reference sequence). The CDR3 has 15 amino acids. The CDR3 DNA is TGCAGTGCTAGTCCCAGCGGGAGGGCCGCCTACGAGCAGTACTTC. This gives the protein CSASPSGRAAYEQYF.

This sequence joins TRBV5-1 and TRBJ2-2, with a weak D call TRBD2 (5 bases). Between the trimmed V and J ends, which lost 0 bases and 4 bases, there was a span of 13 bases. CDR1 SGHRS and CDR2 YFSETQ come from the germline V gene. The CDR3 has 16 residues. CDR3: CASSLAIPGGTGELFF. The CDR3 coding sequence is TGCGCCAGCAGCTTGGCCATCCCCGGAGGCACCGGGGAGCTGTTTTTT.